This entry lists 30 T cell receptor beta chains sequenced from one sample in a study of Ad26.COV2.S vaccination and SARS-CoV-2 variants. Using immunoSEQ multiplex PCR, the repertoire was profiled, and TCRdb retains in-frame clones only, with some absent. The sample shows about 180,000 clones, roughly nine tenths of them seen only once. This material consisted of peripheral blood, taken after recovery from COVID-19. These receptors were taken from a human donor who had recovered from COVID-19.

The chain is built from TRBV5-1 and TRBJ1-1; D is unresolved. In germline, CDR1 is SGHRS, CDR2 YFSETQ. The length of the CDR3 is 15 residues. With 0 bases removed from V and 1 base from J, the gap between germline ends came to 10 bases. The CDR3 region has the DNA TGCGCCAGCAGCTTGGAGGCGGTCTGGAACACTGAAGCTTTCTTT. Its translation: CASSLEAVWNTEAFF.

The chain uses TRBV7-9 and TRBJ1-2, with D perhaps matching TRBD1 (6 bases). This CDR3 contains 14 residues. Per the germline V gene, CDR1 is SEHNR and CDR2 is FQNEAQ (reference sequence). The V and J ends lost 5 bases and 4 bases respectively, with 14 bases between them. In DNA form, the CDR3 reads TGTGCCAGCAGCCTTACGGGGGCGTCCTATGGCTACACCTTC. Translated, it gives CASSLTGASYGYTF.

This chain links TRBV9 with TRBJ2-7; 9 nucleotides align to TRBD1. This CDR3 comprises 15 residues. J gave up 3 bases and V 1 base, and 5 bases lay outside the gene matches. Germline V lookup: CDR1 SGDLS, CDR2 YYNGEE. The DNA of the CDR3 is TGTGCCAGCAGCGTATCGGACAGGGGAGGCTACGAGCAGTACTTC. Protein product: CASSVSDRGGYEQYF.

The chain recombines TRBV5-1 with TRBJ2-1, with D possibly TRBD2 on 5 matching bases. The germline V gene encodes CDR1 SGHRS and CDR2 YFSETQ. V dropped 3 bases and J dropped 12 bases, with 10 bases sitting between them. The length of the CDR3 is 11 residues. For the CDR3, the DNA is TGCGCCAGCAGCTCGACCGGAGGGCAGTTCTTC. This sequence encodes CASSSTGGQFF.

The chain combines TRBV12-3 or TRBV12-4 with TRBJ2-3, with no clear D. The V gene lost 5 bases and the J gene lost 4 bases, with 10 bases spanning the gap. The CDR3 has 13 residues. The CDR3 loop reads CASSPLNPDTQYF. The DNA of the CDR3 is TGTGCCAGCAGTCCCTTAAATCCAGATACGCAGTATTTT.

V gene TRBV5-6 combines with J gene TRBJ1-2; 8 nucleotides align to TRBD1. The trim removed 4 bases at V and 4 bases at J, leaving 3 bases unmatched. This CDR3 has 13 residues. Germline V CDR1 and CDR2: SGHDT, YYEEEE. The CDR3 here is CASSKQGVYGYTF. The CDR3 DNA reads as TGTGCCAGCAGCAAACAGGGGGTCTATGGCTACACCTTC.

The chain links TRBV7-2 to TRBJ1-1; D gene unclear. This CDR3 is built from 15 residues. Germline V gives CDR1 SGHTA, CDR2 FQGNSA. The V end was cut by 5 bases, the J end by 3 bases, with 16 bases between. The CDR3 reads CASSPLTGRHTEAFF. CDR3 DNA: TGTGCCAGCAGCCCGTTGACGGGGAGGCACACTGAAGCTTTCTTT.

The genes are TRBV24-1 and TRBJ2-3; 12 bases agree with TRBD1. This CDR3 contains 16 residues. The ends lost 4 bases at V and 5 bases at J; junction bases unmatched: 6. Germline CDR1 is KGHDR and CDR2 is SFDVKD. CDR3 amino acids: CATSDPGQGARDTQYF. CDR3 DNA sequence: TGTGCCACCAGTGACCCGGGACAGGGGGCGCGAGATACGCAGTATTTT.

The CDR3, as DNA: TGTGCCAGCAGTTTTGACAGGGAGGGGACCGGGGAGCTGTTTTTT. As protein: CASSFDREGTGELFF. V gene TRBV6-5 combines with J gene TRBJ2-2; D could derive from TRBD1 or TRBD2 (7 bases each). The CDR3 spans 15 residues. V dropped 4 bases and J dropped 5 bases, with 14 bases sitting between them. CDR1 is MNHEY and CDR2 is SVGAGI in the germline V gene.

This chain uses TRBV29-1 with TRBJ2-2, with D perhaps TRBD1 or TRBD2 (5 bases each). Germline assignment: CDR1 SQVTM and CDR2 ANQGSEA. The CDR3 sequence is 14 residues long. Deletions cut 4 bases from V and 1 base from J, with 10 bases between. The CDR3 here is CSVGGTVNTGELFF. For the CDR3, the DNA is TGCAGCGTTGGGGGGACCGTGAACACCGGGGAGCTGTTTTTT.

Only one count was recorded for this clone. This chain links TRBV20-1 with TRBJ2-5; 12 bases are shared with TRBD2. The CDR3 loop spans 17 amino acids. Looked up from germline, CDR1 is DFQATT and CDR2 is SNEGSKA (reference sequence). V was pared by 3 bases and J by 5 bases, with 13 bases of the junction left unmatched. CDR3 sequence: CSASGGLLAGGWETQYF. DNA for the CDR3: TGCAGTGCTAGTGGGGGCCTACTAGCGGGAGGCTGGGAGACCCAGTACTTC.

The chain couples TRBV29-1 to TRBJ2-1; 11 bases are a match to TRBD2. The germline gives CDR1 SQVTM, CDR2 ANQGSEA. The CDR3 runs to 14 residues. J was trimmed by 7 bases and V by 7 bases; bases with no gene match: 9. CDR3 sequence: CSADLAGGTNEQFF. Here the CDR3 DNA reads TGCAGCGCAGATCTAGCGGGGGGAACTAATGAGCAGTTCTTC.

This clone has only one observation. This rearrangement joins TRBV10-3 to TRBJ1-2; TRBD1 agrees at 9 bases. CDR3 length: 12 amino acids. Trimming at V came to 4 bases and at J to 8 bases, leaving 2 bases not matched to a gene. CDR1 ENHRY and CDR2 SYGVKD come from the germline V gene. The chain's CDR3 is CAISGQGVGYTF. The CDR3, as DNA: TGTGCCATCAGTGGACAGGGGGTCGGCTACACCTTC.

The chain uses TRBV4-2 and TRBJ2-7; TRBD2 matches 8 bases. Germline lookup yields CDR1 LGHNA and CDR2 YNFKEQ. The CDR3 length is 14 residues. The V gene end was trimmed by 7 bases and the J gene end by 5 bases; junction bases not matched to a gene: 10. The CDR3 nucleotides are TGTGCCAGCAAGCACGGCGGGAGGCAACACGAGCAGTACTTC. Protein product: CASKHGGRQHEQYF.

This clone was picked up a small number of times. The rearrangement links TRBV4-2 to TRBJ2-1, with D maybe TRBD2 (5 bases). Trimming removed 0 bases from V and 9 bases from J, with 18 bases in between. CDR3 length: 16 residues. Germline lookup yields CDR1 LGHNA and CDR2 YNFKEQ. CDR3 sequence (DNA): TGTGCCAGCAGCCAAGATGGAGGACCGGGTTTGGCTGAGCAGTTCTTC. Amino acids: CASSQDGGPGLAEQFF.

The genes are TRBV7-3 and TRBJ2-3; TRBD2 aligns across 12 bases. The J segment lost 0 bases and the V segment lost 4 bases, leaving 11 bases of the junction unmatched. CDR1 SGHTA and CDR2 FQGTGA come from the germline V gene. This CDR3 is built from 19 residues. CDR3 DNA: TGTGCCAGCAGCTCGGTAGGACTAGCGGGGCCTCCTAGCACAGATACGCAGTATTTT. This translates into CASSSVGLAGPPSTDTQYF.

V usage is TRBV11-3 and J usage is TRBJ2-3; 7 bases match TRBD2. With 0 bases clipped from V and 2 bases from J, the junction kept 2 bases outside the gene matches. The CDR3 contains 15 residues. CDR1 and CDR2 (germline): SGHNT, YENEEA. CDR3 amino acids: CASSLDGGITDTQYF. The CDR3 DNA reads as TGTGCCAGCAGCTTAGACGGGGGGATCACAGATACGCAGTATTTT.

The chain uses TRBV5-1 and TRBJ1-6; D unresolved. The CDR3 has 16 amino acids. Trimming took 1 base from V and 4 from J, leaving 12 bases between them. Germline loops: CDR1 SGHRS, CDR2 YFSETQ. CDR3 DNA sequence: TGCGCCAGCAGCTTGACGACATACTTTTATAATTCACCCCTCCACTTT. Translated, it gives CASSLTTYFYNSPLHF.

V usage is TRBV21-1 and J usage is TRBJ2-1; TRBD2 is taken as the D call from the table, unchecked against the DNA. TRBV21-1 is deemed a pseudogene. This CDR3 comprises 18 residues. The CDR3 nucleotides are TGTGCCAGCACACCATGGACTAGCGGGAGAGCCCCCTACAATGAGCAGTTCTTC. Translating it yields CASTPWTSGRAPYNEQFF.

The chain couples TRBV30 to TRBJ2-1; a possible D gene is TRBD2 (5 bases). Trimming stripped 0 bases from V and 4 bases from J, with 10 bases between. CDR3 length: 14 amino acids. CDR1 and CDR2 from the germline V gene are GTSNPN and SVGIG (reference sequence). CDR3 protein: CAWSVALGYNEQFF. The DNA of the CDR3 is TGTGCCTGGAGTGTAGCACTAGGATACAATGAGCAGTTCTTC.

This chain joins TRBV4-2 and TRBJ2-1; no clear D gene. This CDR3 contains 12 residues. The germline CDR1 and CDR2 sequences are LGHNA and YNFKEQ. The germline V and J ends were trimmed by 3 bases and 12 bases, with 12 bases remaining between them. This CDR3 reads CASSQGIQRQFF. The CDR3 region has the DNA TGTGCCAGCAGCCAGGGTATACAACGGCAGTTCTTC.

This rearrangement joins TRBV4-1 to TRBJ1-1; weak D call: TRBD1 (6 bases). Germline CDR1 and CDR2: MGHRA and YSYEKL. The CDR3 has 17 amino acids. Trimming took 0 bases from V and 1 from J, leaving 15 bases between them. This CDR3 is CASSQDSGAPWNTEAFF. CDR3 sequence (DNA): TGCGCCAGCAGCCAAGATTCGGGGGCCCCCTGGAACACTGAAGCTTTCTTT.

The chain couples TRBV4-1 to TRBJ2-7; TRBD1 matches at 9 bases. Looked up from germline, CDR1 is MGHRA and CDR2 is YSYEKL. The CDR3 has 17 amino acids. After removal of 1 base from V and 3 bases from J, the junction contained 10 bases not matched to a gene. The CDR3 region has the DNA TGCGCCAGCAGCCAAGGACAACAGGGGGCTTTTTTCTACGAGCAGTACTTC. It codes for CASSQGQQGAFFYEQYF.

The chain recombines TRBV9 with TRBJ2-1, with D perhaps matching TRBD2 (6 bases). V was clipped by 3 bases and J by 0 bases, with 22 bases between them. The CDR3 is 19 residues long. The germline gives CDR1 SGDLS, CDR2 YYNGEE. The CDR3 nucleotides read TGTGCCAGCAGCGAGCCCTTGTCGGGCGGGGACCTCTCCTACAATGAGCAGTTCTTC. It is translated as CASSEPLSGGDLSYNEQFF.

This clone was recorded only once. The chain carries TRBV7-2 and TRBJ2-7; no reliable D call. Trimming removed 5 bases at V and 4 bases at J, with 12 bases between. The CDR3 runs to 13 residues. Germline loops: CDR1 SGHTA, CDR2 FQGNSA. This CDR3 is CASSPGYQYEQYF. The DNA of the CDR3 is TGTGCCAGCAGCCCGGGTTACCAGTACGAGCAGTACTTC.

The chain uses TRBV6-6 and TRBJ2-6, with 9 bases fitting TRBD1. In germline, CDR1 is MNHNY, CDR2 SVGAGI (reference sequence). J gave up 4 bases and V 6 bases, and 10 bases lay outside the gene matches. The CDR3 runs 17 residues. DNA for the CDR3: TGTGCCAGCAGCCGACGGACAGGGGTTAGGGGGGCCAACGTCCTGACTTTC. Its translation: CASSRRTGVRGANVLTF.

This clone was detected once. This chain connects TRBV7-9 to TRBJ2-1; tentatively, D is TRBD2 (6 bases). The germline V gene has CDR1 SEHNR and CDR2 FQNEAQ (reference sequence). There are 11 residues in the CDR3. The CDR3 region is CVWGDYNEQFF. CDR3 nucleotide sequence: TGTGTCTGGGGGGACTACAATGAGCAGTTCTTC.

This clone was picked up many times. The chain uses TRBV2 and TRBJ1-2, with 7 bases identical to TRBD1. The CDR3 sequence is 12 residues long. CDR1 and CDR2 from the germline V gene are SNHLY and FYNNEI. Trimming at V came to 5 bases and at J to 8 bases, leaving 5 bases not matched to a gene. The CDR3 coding sequence is TGTGCCAGCAGTTGGACAGGCGGGGGCTACACCTTC. This codes for CASSWTGGGYTF.

This sequence joins TRBV19 and TRBJ2-6, with D unclear. V lost 4 bases to trimming and J lost 4 bases, with 8 bases between them. CDR1 is LNHDA, CDR2 SQIVND, per germline (reference sequence). This CDR3 is 14 amino acids long. CDR3 sequence (DNA): TGTGCCAGTAGTAGCGCCTGGGGGGCCAACGTCCTGACTTTC. Encoded protein: CASSSAWGANVLTF.

This chain joins TRBV7-9 and TRBJ1-4, with a weak D call TRBD1 (6 bases). V was clipped by 4 bases and J by 8 bases, with 14 bases between them. This CDR3 contains 14 residues. Germline V gives CDR1 SEHNR, CDR2 FQNEAQ (reference sequence). CDR3 loop: CASSSLQGLEKLFF. For the CDR3, the DNA is TGTGCCAGCAGCTCCTTACAGGGCTTGGAAAAACTGTTTTTT.